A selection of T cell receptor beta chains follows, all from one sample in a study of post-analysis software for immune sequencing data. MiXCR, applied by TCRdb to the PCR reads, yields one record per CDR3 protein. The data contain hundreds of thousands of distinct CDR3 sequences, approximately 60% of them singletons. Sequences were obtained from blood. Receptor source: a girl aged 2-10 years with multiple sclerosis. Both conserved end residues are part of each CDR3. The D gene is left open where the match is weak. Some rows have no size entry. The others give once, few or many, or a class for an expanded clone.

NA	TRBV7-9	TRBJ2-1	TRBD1	CASSAGQGSPNEQFF	TGTGCCAGCAGCGCTGGACAGGGAAGCCCCAATGAGCAGTTCTTC
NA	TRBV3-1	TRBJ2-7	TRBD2	CASSYQRDVSYEQYF	TGTGCCAGCAGCTATCAGCGGGACGTCTCCTACGAGCAGTACTTC
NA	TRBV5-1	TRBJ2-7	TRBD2	CASSGLAGEYEQYF	TGCGCCAGCAGCGGACTAGCGGGAGAGTACGAGCAGTACTTC
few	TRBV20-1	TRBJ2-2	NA	CSATAFANTGELFF	TGCAGTGCTACAGCTTTCGCGAACACCGGGGAGCTGTTTTTT
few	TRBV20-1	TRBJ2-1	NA	CSARDRSFSYNEQFF	TGCAGTGCTAGAGATAGGTCTTTCTCCTACAATGAGCAGTTCTTC
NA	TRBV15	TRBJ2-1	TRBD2	CATSRGYPSGTYNEQFF	TGTGCCACCAGCAGAGGCTACCCTAGCGGTACCTACAATGAGCAGTTCTTC
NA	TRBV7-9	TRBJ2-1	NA	CASSSYNSGHAYNEQFF	TGTGCCAGCAGCTCGTATAATTCTGGACATGCCTACAATGAGCAGTTCTTC
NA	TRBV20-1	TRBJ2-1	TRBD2	CSASPLGGLAGGNEQFF	TGCAGTGCTAGCCCCCTCGGGGGACTAGCGGGAGGCAATGAGCAGTTCTTC
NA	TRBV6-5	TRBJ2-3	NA	CAIGGGGGTDTQYF	TGTGCCATTGGGGGAGGGGGCGGAACAGATACGCAGTATTTT
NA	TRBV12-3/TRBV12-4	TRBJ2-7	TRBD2	CASSSSSRSGTTVYEQYF	TGTGCCAGCAGTTCGAGTTCGAGGAGCGGGACCACCGTTTACGAGCAGTACTTC
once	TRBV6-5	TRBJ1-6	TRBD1	CASSYSPPGQHNSPLHF	TGTGCCAGCAGTTACTCACCCCCGGGACAGCATAATTCACCCCTCCACTTT
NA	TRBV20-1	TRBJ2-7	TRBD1	CSAREGMTGLLYF	TGCAGTGCTAGAGAGGGAATGACAGGGCTCCTGTACTTC
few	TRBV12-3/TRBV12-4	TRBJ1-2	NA	CASSPRQLANYGYTF	TGTGCCAGCAGTCCCCGCCAGTTAGCTAACTATGGCTACACCTTC
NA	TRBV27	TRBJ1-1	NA	CASSPSGRNTEAFF	TGTGCCAGCAGTCCCTCGGGACGGAACACTGAAGCTTTCTTT
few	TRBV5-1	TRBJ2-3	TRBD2	CASSRGDPLTDTQYF	TGCGCCAGCAGCCGGGGGGATCCGCTAACAGATACGCAGTATTTT
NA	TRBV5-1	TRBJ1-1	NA	CASSSLGHMNTEAFF	TGCGCCAGCAGCTCCCTAGGACACATGAACACTGAAGCTTTCTTT
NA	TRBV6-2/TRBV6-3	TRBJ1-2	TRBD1	CASSPSSGTGGRGYTF	TGTGCCAGCAGTCCATCCTCCGGGACAGGGGGACGTGGCTACACCTTC
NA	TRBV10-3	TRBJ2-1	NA	CAISVAGGSNEQFF	TGTGCCATCAGTGTCGCAGGAGGGAGCAATGAGCAGTTCTTC
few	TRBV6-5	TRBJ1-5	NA	CASSYSAADQPQHF	TGTGCCAGCAGTTACTCGGCAGCGGATCAGCCCCAGCATTTT
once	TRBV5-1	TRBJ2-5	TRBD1	CASSSTGGPQETQYF	TGCGCCAGCAGCTCGACAGGGGGCCCCCAAGAGACCCAGTACTTC
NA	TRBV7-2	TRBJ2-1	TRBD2	CASSILRGLAGREQFF	TGTGCCAGCAGCATCCTCAGGGGACTAGCGGGTAGGGAGCAGTTCTTC
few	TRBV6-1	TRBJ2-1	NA	CASSFPGTYNEQFF	TGTGCCAGCAGTTTCCCAGGAACCTACAATGAGCAGTTCTTC
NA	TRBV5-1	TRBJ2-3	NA	CASRKGTRAGDSTDTQYF	TGCGCCAGCAGGAAGGGTACCCGAGCAGGAGACAGCACAGATACGCAGTATTTT
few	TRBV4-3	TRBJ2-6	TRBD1	CASSPRGQGSGANVLTF	TGCGCCAGCAGCCCAAGGGGGCAGGGCTCTGGGGCCAACGTCCTGACTTTC
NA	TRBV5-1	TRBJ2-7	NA	CASSLGLGYNEQYF	TGCGCCAGCAGCTTGGGACTAGGATATAACGAGCAGTACTTC
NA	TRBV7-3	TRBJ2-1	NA	CASSLISDNEQFF	TGTGCCAGCAGCTTAATATCGGACAATGAGCAGTTCTTC
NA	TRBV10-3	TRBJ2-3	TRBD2	CATLGGRAGRTDTQYF	TGTGCCACCCTGGGCGGGAGGGCCGGCCGCACAGATACGCAGTATTTT
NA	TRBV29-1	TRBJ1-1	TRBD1	CSVEGGGKSTEAFF	TGCAGCGTTGAAGGAGGGGGCAAGAGCACTGAAGCTTTCTTT
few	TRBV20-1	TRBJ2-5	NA	CSARGVAVTQYF	TGCAGTGCTAGGGGGGTAGCGGTGACCCAGTACTTC
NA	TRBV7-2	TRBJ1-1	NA	CASSLDSYEAFF	TGTGCCAGCAGCTTAGACAGCTATGAAGCTTTCTTT
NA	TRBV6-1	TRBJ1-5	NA	CASSERWGRRHQPQHF	TGTGCCAGCAGTGAAAGGTGGGGGCGACGCCATCAGCCCCAGCATTTT
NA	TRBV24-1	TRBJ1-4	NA	CATSDLGSPTNEKLFF	TGTGCCACCAGTGATTTGGGCTCCCCAACTAATGAAAAACTGTTTTTT
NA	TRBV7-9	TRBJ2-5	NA	CASSLGVGQQETQYF	TGTGCCAGCAGCTTAGGAGTGGGGCAGCAAGAGACCCAGTACTTC
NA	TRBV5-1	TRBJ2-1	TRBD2	CASSPLLTSGSHEQFF	TGCGCCAGCAGCCCTCTCCTGACTAGCGGATCCCATGAGCAGTTCTTC
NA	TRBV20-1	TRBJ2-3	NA	CSAGPPLSPATDTQYF	TGCAGTGCTGGTCCCCCCTTGAGTCCCGCCACAGATACGCAGTATTTT
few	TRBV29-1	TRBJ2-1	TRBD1	CSATGDRGSYNEQFF	TGCAGCGCCACCGGGGACAGGGGCTCCTACAATGAGCAGTTCTTC
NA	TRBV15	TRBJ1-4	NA	CATSGSGTREKLFF	TGTGCCACCAGCGGATCCGGGACTCGAGAAAAACTGTTTTTT
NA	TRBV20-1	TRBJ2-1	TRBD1	CSATPGTGWGVYNEQFF	TGCAGTGCCACACCTGGGACAGGCTGGGGTGTTTACAATGAGCAGTTCTTC
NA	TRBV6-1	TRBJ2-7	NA	CASSEVTGLEQYF	TGTGCCAGCAGTGAAGTCACCGGTCTCGAGCAGTACTTC
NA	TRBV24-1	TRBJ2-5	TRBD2	CATSDPGGGQETQYF	TGTGCCACCAGTGATCCTGGCGGGGGCCAAGAGACCCAGTACTTC
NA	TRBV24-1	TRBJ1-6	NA	CATSEVSYNSPLHF	TGTGCCACCAGTGAAGTCTCCTATAATTCACCCCTCCACTTT
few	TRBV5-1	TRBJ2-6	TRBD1	CASSHVGQGASGANVLTF	TGCGCCAGCAGCCACGTAGGACAGGGGGCGTCTGGGGCCAACGTCCTGACTTTC
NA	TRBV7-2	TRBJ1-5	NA	CASSPRRSGNQPQHF	TGTGCCAGCAGCCCCCGCAGGAGTGGGAATCAGCCCCAGCATTTT